The 13 T cell receptor beta chains given below trace back to one sample, sequenced in a study of shared clonotypes between healthy human individuals. Using immunoSEQ multiplex PCR, the repertoire was profiled, and TCRdb retains in-frame clones only, with some absent. This sample has over 2,000,000 clones, with 93% found just once. It was CD45RO-negative cells, positively selected for CCR7, that made up naive CD8 cells, with terminally differentiated effector memory CD45RA+ cells excluded. The sequenced sample consisted of naive CD8+ T cells from PBMCs. Receptors were obtained from a man between 18 and 35 years old in good health. Some clones in this sample may be carry-over from other donors' samples.

This clone was recorded only once. This chain connects TRBV5-1 to TRBJ1-1; D gene ambiguous. CDR3 length equals 15 residues. Germline CDR1 SGHRS, CDR2 YFSETQ. V lost 4 bases and J lost 4, with 17 bases in between. In DNA form, the CDR3 reads TGCGCCAGCAGCCTTCGAATCAACCCCGGCACTGAAGCTTTCTTT. This sequence encodes CASSLRINPGTEAFF.

The CDR3 protein is CASSVDRDRYGYTF. The CDR3 DNA reads as TGTGCCAGCAGCGTCGACAGGGACCGCTATGGCTACACCTTC. The V gene is TRBV5-6, the J gene TRBJ1-2; 7 nucleotides match TRBD1. This CDR3 is 14 amino acids long. The ends lost 4 bases at V and 4 bases at J; junction bases unmatched: 7. Germline-derived CDR1 and CDR2 are SGHDT and YYEEEE.

The chain recombines TRBV5-1 with TRBJ2-5; D unresolved. The germline gives CDR1 SGHRS, CDR2 YFSETQ. CDR3 size: 15 residues. Trimming pared 0 bases from V and 2 bases from J, leaving 11 bases between. CDR3: CASSLAAYEQETQYF. CDR3 nucleotides: TGCGCCAGCAGCTTGGCCGCCTACGAACAAGAGACCCAGTACTTC.

CDR3 DNA: TGTGCCAGCTCACCACCCAGGATTTCCTACAATGAGCAGTTCTTC. Protein product: CASSPPRISYNEQFF. This chain joins TRBV18 and TRBJ2-1, with D unclear. Trimming removed 0 bases from V and 1 base from J, with 7 bases in between. Per the germline V gene, CDR1 is KGHSH and CDR2 is LQKENI. CDR3 length: 15 residues. Full variable domain (missing parts from reference TRBV18 and TRBJ2-1): NAGVMQNPRHLVRRRGQEARLRCSPMKGHSHVYWYRQLPEEGLKFMVYLQKENIIDESGMPKERFSAEFPKEGPSILRIQQVVRGDSAAYFCASSPPRISYNEQFFGPGTRLTVL.

The rearrangement links TRBV9 to TRBJ1-4; 10 bases agree with TRBD1. CDR1 is SGDLS, CDR2 YYNGEE, per germline. The CDR3 length is 17 residues. Trimming removed 4 bases from V and 0 bases from J; junction bases left unmatched: 6. The CDR3 region has the DNA TGTGCCAGCAGCCCGGGGGGACAGGGGCCAACTAATGAAAAACTGTTTTTT. Its translation is CASSPGGQGPTNEKLFF.

The chain couples TRBV5-6 to TRBJ2-5, with D perhaps given as TRBD1 or TRBD2 (7 bases each). This CDR3 region has 14 residues. Trimming removed 3 bases from V and 2 bases from J, with 11 bases in between. CDR1 is SGHDT, CDR2 YYEEEE, per germline. The CDR3 here is CASSWGGQQETQYF. The CDR3 DNA reads TGTGCCAGCAGCTGGGGGGGACAGCAAGAGACCCAGTACTTC.

This clone was found a few times. Other DNA sequences from this sample encode an identical CDR3 as well. The J gene is TRBJ1-1, the V gene TRBV28; unclear D gene. Between the trimmed V and J ends, which lost 1 base and 1 base, there was a span of 4 bases. From germline, CDR1 is MDHEN and CDR2 SYDVKM. The CDR3 loop spans 13 amino acids. CDR3: CASSLSGNTEAFF. In DNA form, the CDR3 reads TGTGCCAGCAGTTTATCGGGGAACACTGAAGCTTTCTTT.

The gene calls are TRBV4-1 and TRBJ2-7; 9 nucleotides agree with TRBD1. Trimming cost V 3 bases and J 3 bases; bases outside gene matches: 6. The CDR3 loop spans 15 amino acids. CDR1 is MGHRA, CDR2 YSYEKL, per germline. CDR3: CASSHSGTGIYEQYF. The CDR3 region has the DNA TGCGCCAGCAGCCATTCCGGGACAGGGATCTACGAGCAGTACTTC.

The chain is built from TRBV11-2 and TRBJ2-3; no clear D. Germline CDR1 is SGHAT and CDR2 is FQNNGV. The CDR3 spans 16 residues. With 1 base removed from V and 2 bases from J, the gap between germline ends came to 13 bases. This CDR3 reads CASSLGFEAPTDTQYF. The CDR3 region has the DNA TGTGCCAGCAGCTTAGGGTTCGAGGCACCCACAGATACGCAGTATTTT.

The chain uses TRBV9 and TRBJ1-1; 8 positions match TRBD1. The germline CDR1 and CDR2 sequences are SGDLS and YYNGEE. Trimming cost V 4 bases and J 11 bases; bases outside gene matches: 13. The CDR3 loop spans 14 amino acids. CDR3 nucleotide sequence: TGTGCCAGCAGCACAGGGGGGGAGGGGCAGGAGGCTTTCTTT. Translation: CASSTGGEGQEAFF.

CDR3 loop: CASSLYSTDTQYF. In DNA form, the CDR3 reads TGTGCCAGCAGCTTGTATAGCACAGATACGCAGTATTTT. The chain employs TRBV5-8 and TRBJ2-3; no definite D call. Germline values: CDR1 SGHTS, CDR2 YDEGEE. There are 13 residues in the CDR3. The V gene lost 1 base and the J gene lost 0 bases, with 3 bases spanning the gap.

This sequence joins TRBV4-1 and TRBJ2-1; either TRBD1 or TRBD2 may fit D (9 bases each). The CDR3 extends over 18 amino acids. Germline values: CDR1 MGHRA, CDR2 YSYEKL. The V end lost 4 bases, the J end lost 4 bases, and 23 bases lay between the germline ends. CDR3 in amino acids: CASSRTPSGTGSYNEQFF. The CDR3 DNA follows: TGCGCCAGCAGCCGAACACCTAGCGGGACAGGGTCTTACAATGAGCAGTTCTTC.

This chain uses TRBV4-1 with TRBJ1-1; 8 bases map to TRBD1. V shed 4 bases, J shed 7 bases, and the junction held 8 bases outside the gene matches. The germline CDR1 and CDR2 sequences are MGHRA and YSYEKL. The CDR3 spans 14 residues. The CDR3 region is CASSPRTGQNEAFF. The DNA of the CDR3 is TGCGCCAGCAGCCCCCGGACAGGGCAAAATGAAGCTTTCTTT.